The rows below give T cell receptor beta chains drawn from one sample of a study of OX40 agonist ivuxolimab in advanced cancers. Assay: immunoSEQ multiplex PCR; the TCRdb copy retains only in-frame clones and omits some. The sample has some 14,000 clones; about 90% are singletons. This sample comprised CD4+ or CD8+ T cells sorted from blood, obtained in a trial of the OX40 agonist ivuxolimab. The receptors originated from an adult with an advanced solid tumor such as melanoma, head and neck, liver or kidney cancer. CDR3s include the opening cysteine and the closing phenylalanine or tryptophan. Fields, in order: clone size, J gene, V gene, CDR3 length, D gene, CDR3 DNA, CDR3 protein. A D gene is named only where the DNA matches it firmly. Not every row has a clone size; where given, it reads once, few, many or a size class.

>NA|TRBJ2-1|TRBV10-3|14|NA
TGTGCCACAACGGACGGACACTCCTACAATGAGCAGTTCTTC
CATTDGHSYNEQFF
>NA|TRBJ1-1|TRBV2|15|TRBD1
TGTGCCAGCAGTGTGGCAGGGGGCGAGAACACTGAAGCTTTCTTT
CASSVAGGENTEAFF
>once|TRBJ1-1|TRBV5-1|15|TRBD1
TGCGCCAGCAGCATCTCACAGGGGGCGAACACTGAAGCTTTCTTT
CASSISQGANTEAFF
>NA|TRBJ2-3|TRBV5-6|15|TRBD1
TGTGCCAGCAGCTTGGATGGGACAGGGACAGATACGCAGTATTTT
CASSLDGTGTDTQYF
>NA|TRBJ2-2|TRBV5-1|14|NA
TGCGCCAGCAGCTTGACCGTGGCCACCGGGGAGCTGTTTTTT
CASSLTVATGELFF
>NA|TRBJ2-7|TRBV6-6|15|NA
TGTGCCAGCAGTTACGCTTCAGGAAGCTCCTACGAGCAGTACTTC
CASSYASGSSYEQYF
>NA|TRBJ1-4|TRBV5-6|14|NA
TGTGCCAGCAGCTTGGTGATCACCGGGGAAAAACTGTTTTTT
CASSLVITGEKLFF
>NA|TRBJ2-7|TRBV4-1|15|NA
TGCGCCAGCAGCCAAGATAGCAAGGGGGCCTACGAGCAGTACTTC
CASSQDSKGAYEQYF
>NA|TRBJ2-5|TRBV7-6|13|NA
TGTGCCAGCAGCTTACCCAGGGGTGAGACCCAGTACTTC
CASSLPRGETQYF
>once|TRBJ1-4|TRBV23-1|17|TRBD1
TGCGCCAGCAGTCAATCGGTTCTGGACAGGGATTTTGAAAAACTGTTTTTT
CASSQSVLDRDFEKLFF
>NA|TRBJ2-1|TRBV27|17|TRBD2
TGTGCCAGCAGGGCCTTCTGGGTAGCGGGAACCTACAATGAGCAGTTCTTC
CASRAFWVAGTYNEQFF
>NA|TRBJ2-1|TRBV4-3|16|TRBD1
TGCGCCAGCAGCCTTCGCCGGGACAGGGGGAACAATGAGCAGTTCTTC
CASSLRRDRGNNEQFF
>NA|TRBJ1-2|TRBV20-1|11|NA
TGCAGTGCTAGGGCAGTCTATGGCTACACCTTC
CSARAVYGYTF
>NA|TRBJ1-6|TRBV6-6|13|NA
TGTGCCAGCAGTTACTCGGGGGGAGTTCCCCTCCACTTT
CASSYSGGVPLHF
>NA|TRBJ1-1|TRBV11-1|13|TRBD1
TGTGCCAGCAGCTTAGGGACAGGCACTGAAGCTTTCTTT
CASSLGTGTEAFF
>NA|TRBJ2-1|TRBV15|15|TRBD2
TGTGCCACCAGCGCCTCCGGGACTAGGGGGGATGAGCAGTTCTTC
CATSASGTRGDEQFF
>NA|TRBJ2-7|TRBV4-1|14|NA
TGCGCCAGCAGCCAAGCGGCCCTCTCCTACGAGCAGTACTTC
CASSQAALSYEQYF
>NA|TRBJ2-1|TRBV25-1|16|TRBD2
TGTGCCAGCAGTGACGGACTAGCGGGGGTATACAATGAGCAGTTCTTC
CASSDGLAGVYNEQFF
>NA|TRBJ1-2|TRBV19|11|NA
TGTGCCACCCAGGGGTACTATGGCTACACCTTC
CATQGYYGYTF
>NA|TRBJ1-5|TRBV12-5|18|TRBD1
TGTGCTAGTGGTTCACCAAAGACAGGGGGCGAACAGGTACAGCCCCAGCATTTT
CASGSPKTGGEQVQPQHF
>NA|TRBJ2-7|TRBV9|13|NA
TGTGCCAGCAGCGGGGAGGACTACTACGAGCAGTACTTC
CASSGEDYYEQYF
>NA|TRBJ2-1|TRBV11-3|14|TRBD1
TGTGCCAGCAGCTTACTAAGGGGGCTAGATGAGCAGTTCTTC
CASSLLRGLDEQFF
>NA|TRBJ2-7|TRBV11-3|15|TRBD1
TGCGCCAGCAGCCCCGCGGCGACAGGGGGCTACGAGCAGTACTTC
CASSPAATGGYEQYF
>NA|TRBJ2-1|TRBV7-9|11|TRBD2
TGTGCCAGCAGCCCCCAGGGAGGGCTGTTCTTC
CASSPQGGLFF
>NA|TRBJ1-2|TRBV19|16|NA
TGTGCCAGTAGTATTGGGACCGGCTCCCTCCTCTATGGCTACACCTTC
CASSIGTGSLLYGYTF
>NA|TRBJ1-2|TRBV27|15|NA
TGTGCCAGCAGCCCCGCTCTGGAGGGGACCTATGGCTACACCTTC
CASSPALEGTYGYTF
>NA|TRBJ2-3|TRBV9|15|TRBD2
TGTGCCAGCAGCGTAGACGGACTAGCCACAGATACGCAGTATTTT
CASSVDGLATDTQYF
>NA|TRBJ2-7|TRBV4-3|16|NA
TGCGCCAGCAGCCAAGATGCGGCAGGGGAAACCTACGAGCAGTACTTC
CASSQDAAGETYEQYF
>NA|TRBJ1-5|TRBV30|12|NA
TGTGCCTGGGGCAAGGGCCGCCAGCCCCAGCATTTT
CAWGKGRQPQHF
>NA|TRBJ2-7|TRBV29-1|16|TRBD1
TGCAGCGTTGAAAGCCCGGGACAGGGGGAAACCTACGAGCAGTACTTC
CSVESPGQGETYEQYF
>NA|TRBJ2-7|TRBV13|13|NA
TGTGCCAGCAGCTTAGAAAGATCCTACGAGCAGTACTTC
CASSLERSYEQYF
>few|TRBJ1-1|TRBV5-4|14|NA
TGTGCCAGCAGCTTGGTGCAGGGGCGGGCTGAAGCTTTCTTT
CASSLVQGRAEAFF
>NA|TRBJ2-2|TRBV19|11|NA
TGTGCCAGTAGGCTGGCCGGGGAGCTGTTTTTT
CASRLAGELFF
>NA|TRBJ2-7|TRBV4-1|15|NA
TGCGCCAGCAGCCAATCCTGGGGGCAAGCCTACGAGCAGTACTTC
CASSQSWGQAYEQYF
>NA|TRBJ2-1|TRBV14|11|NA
TGTGCCACCGGTGGCCTCAATGAGCAGTTCTTC
CATGGLNEQFF
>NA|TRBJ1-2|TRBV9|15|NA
TGTGCCAGCAGCTCCACAGGGTTATTATCGTATGGCTACACCTTC
CASSSTGLLSYGYTF
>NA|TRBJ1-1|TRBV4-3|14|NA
TGCGCCAGCAGCCAAGATGCGGGGGTAGCTGAAGCTTTCTTT
CASSQDAGVAEAFF
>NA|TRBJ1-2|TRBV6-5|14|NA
TGTGCCAGCAGTTACTCGGGCTCCCCTGGCGGCTACACCTTC
CASSYSGSPGGYTF
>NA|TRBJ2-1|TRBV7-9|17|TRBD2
TGTGCCAGCAGCTATGGGACTAGCGCCTTACCCTACAATGAGCAGTTCTTC
CASSYGTSALPYNEQFF
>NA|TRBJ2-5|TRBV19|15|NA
TGTGCCAGTAGTATAGCGGCCAGACCCCAAGAGACCCAGTACTTC
CASSIAARPQETQYF